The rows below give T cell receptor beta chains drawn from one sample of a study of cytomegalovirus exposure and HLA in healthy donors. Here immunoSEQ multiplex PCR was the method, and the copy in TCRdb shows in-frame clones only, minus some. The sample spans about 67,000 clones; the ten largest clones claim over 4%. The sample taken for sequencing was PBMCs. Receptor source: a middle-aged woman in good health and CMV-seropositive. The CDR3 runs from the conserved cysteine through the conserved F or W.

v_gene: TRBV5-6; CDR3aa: CASSLANGHTRYTQYF
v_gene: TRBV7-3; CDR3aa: CASSLPPRGEGEKLFF
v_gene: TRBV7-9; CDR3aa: CASSLEQGKLFF
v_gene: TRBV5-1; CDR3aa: CASSLRPKGAGDSPLHF
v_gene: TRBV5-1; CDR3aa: CASSLEGDRRSTDTQYF
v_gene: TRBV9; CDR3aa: CASSVRSEETQYF
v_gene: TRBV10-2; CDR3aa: CASSEWGRRGMNTEAFF
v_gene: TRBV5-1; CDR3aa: CASSQSDRGPGETQYF
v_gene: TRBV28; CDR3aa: CASSLAGSYEQYF
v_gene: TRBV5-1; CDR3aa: CASSVQGLDNEQFF
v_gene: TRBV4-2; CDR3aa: CASSQDTSGADTQYF
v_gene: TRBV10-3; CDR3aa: CAISESNRGARTGELFF
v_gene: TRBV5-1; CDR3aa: CASSNTGAGANVLTF
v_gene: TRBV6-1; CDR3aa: CASTLEGAYYGYTF
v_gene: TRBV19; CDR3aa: CASSMDRLGQSPLHF
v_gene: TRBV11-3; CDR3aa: CASSSRLAGGVPDTQYF
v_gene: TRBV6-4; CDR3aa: CASSDGQGDSTEAFF
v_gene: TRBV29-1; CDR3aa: CSVQQGRSAEAFF
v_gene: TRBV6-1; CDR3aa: CASSEERAHLYGYTF
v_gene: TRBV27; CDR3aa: CASRTPKDRGWGTNEKLSF
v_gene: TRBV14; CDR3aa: CASSQVQVIRPVSYNEQFF
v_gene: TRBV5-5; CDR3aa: CASSLWTADNSPLHF
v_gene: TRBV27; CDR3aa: CASRDYPREQFF
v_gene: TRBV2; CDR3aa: CASTTGGRETQYF
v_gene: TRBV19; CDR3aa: CASREDRETEAFF
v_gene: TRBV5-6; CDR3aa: CASSPGGGDYGYTF
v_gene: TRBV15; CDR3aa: CATSRGTGGANYGYTF
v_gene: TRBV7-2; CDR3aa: CASSLGGGGGNTIYF
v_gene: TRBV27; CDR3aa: CASSQNRDSYEQYF
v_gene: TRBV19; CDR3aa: CASSSQGASWAFF
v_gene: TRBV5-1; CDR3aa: CASSRDIERLSYNEQFF
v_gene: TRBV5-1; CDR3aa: CASSGGNRNYGYTF
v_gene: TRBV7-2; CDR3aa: CASREDREKIGYTF
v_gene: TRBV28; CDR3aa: CASSLSMGAGRGYGYTF
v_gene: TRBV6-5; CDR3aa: CASSHYSPGGGGYTF
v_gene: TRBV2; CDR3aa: CASLLGDRAYEQYF
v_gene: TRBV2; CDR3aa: CASSEPPTREQYF
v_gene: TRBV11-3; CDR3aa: CASSPWTSHEQFF
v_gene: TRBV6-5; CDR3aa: CASSYSTGVVPNEQFF
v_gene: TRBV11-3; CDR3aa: CASSLAGVNTGELFF
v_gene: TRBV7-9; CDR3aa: CASSPRGQAIRETQYF
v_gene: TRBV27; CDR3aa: CASSLEFRLGTGISGELFF
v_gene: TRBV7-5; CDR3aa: CARRFQGFHLQNTEAFF
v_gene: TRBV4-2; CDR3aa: CASSSTSGSDIQYF
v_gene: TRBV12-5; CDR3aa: CASGIREEQPQHF
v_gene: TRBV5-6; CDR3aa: CASSLGGAPYEQYF
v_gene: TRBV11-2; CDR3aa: CASSRDRSNQPQHF
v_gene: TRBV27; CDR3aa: CASSLTGTGSYEQYF
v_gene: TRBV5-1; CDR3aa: CASSYPTSAPSYEQYF
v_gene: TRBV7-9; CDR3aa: CASSLLTVNTEAFF
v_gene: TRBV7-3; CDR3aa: CASSLLGQGGDTQYF
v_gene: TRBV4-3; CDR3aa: CASSQAQGWRVEQFF